This T cell receptor beta chain stems from a study of T-cell memory formation after mild COVID-19. V was clipped by 4 bases and J by 0 bases; unmatched bases: 8. This CDR3 is built from 16 residues. Study results and limitations: Mostly located in CM and EM were contracting CD4+ clones, with contracting CD8+ clones located in EMRA. Nothing confirmed that second-wave clones peaking on day 37 were specific for SARS-CoV-2.

Sample barcodes and UMIs were carried by the TCR alpha and TCR beta cDNA libraries that 5'RACE generated with constant-segment primers. TCRdb re-called the 5' RACE reads with MiXCR, one entry per CDR3 protein. Among approximately 490,000 distinct CDR3 sequences listed, around 20% were seen once. As concerns this clonotype: What it recognizes is unknown.

Sequenced sample: PBMCs or a T cell subset sorted from them (not recorded which). The chain uses TRBV12-3 or TRBV12-4 and TRBJ2-7, with 8 bases matching TRBD2. The receptor was derived from an adult woman who had mild COVID-19 (a few samples of this study predate the infection). Cell type and time point are not known. The CDR3 loop is CASSYGGGPYSYEQYF. The CDR3 nucleotides are TGTGCCAGCAGTTACGGCGGGGGGCCGTACTCCTACGAGCAGTACTTC.